The 8 T cell receptor beta chains below come from one sample, sequenced in a study of OX40 agonist ivuxolimab in advanced cancers. Using immunoSEQ multiplex PCR, the repertoire was profiled, and TCRdb retains in-frame clones only, with some absent. Of about 37,000 clones in the sample, roughly 80% were seen once. The sequenced sample was CD4+ or CD8+ T cells sorted from blood, obtained in a trial of the OX40 agonist ivuxolimab. These receptor sequences come from an adult with an advanced solid tumor such as melanoma, head and neck, liver or kidney cancer.

The chain employs TRBV4-1 and TRBJ2-3; TRBD2 matches 12 bases. V shed 3 bases, J shed 0 bases, and the junction held 16 bases outside the gene matches. Germline-derived CDR1 and CDR2 are MGHRA and YSYEKL. There are 21 residues in the CDR3. CDR3 sequence (DNA): TGCGCCAGCAGCCAGCCAGTAGCCTCTAGCGGGAGGGCCTCAAGCACAGATACGCAGTATTTT. As protein: CASSQPVASSGRASSTDTQYF.

The V call is TRBV13, the J call TRBJ1-6, with a possible D match to TRBD1 (5 bases). Trimming took 0 bases from V and 5 from J, leaving 11 bases between them. The CDR3 length is 16 residues. Germline loops: CDR1 PRHDT, CDR2 FYEKMQ (reference sequence). CDR3 protein: CASSLGGVLNNSPLHF. The CDR3 DNA follows: TGTGCCAGCAGCTTAGGAGGGGTTTTGAATAATTCACCCCTCCACTTT.

The V and J genes are TRBV15 and TRBJ2-2, with 9 bases identical to TRBD1. V shed 3 bases and J 1 base; nucleotides not matched to a gene: 3. The CDR3 totals 16 residues. Per germline, CDR1 LNHNV and CDR2 YYDKDF (reference sequence). CDR3 amino acids: CATSSLGQGNTGELFF. In DNA, the CDR3 is TGTGCCACCAGCAGCTTGGGACAGGGGAACACCGGGGAGCTGTTTTTT.

The chain employs TRBV7-9 and TRBJ1-1; TRBD1 might be the D (5 bases). V was clipped by 5 bases and J by 6 bases, with 10 bases between them. CDR3 length equals 12 residues. Germline lookup yields CDR1 SEHNR and CDR2 FQNEAQ (reference sequence). In DNA, the CDR3 is TGTGCCAGCAGCAGGGACGTCGCTGAAGCTTTCTTT. Translation gives CASSRDVAEAFF.

V is TRBV30 and J is TRBJ1-4, with D possibly TRBD1 on 6 matching bases. The germline V gene encodes CDR1 GTSNPN and CDR2 SVGIG (reference sequence). V dropped 2 bases and J dropped 0 bases, with 13 bases sitting between them. The CDR3 covers 16 residues. CDR3 region: CAWSYRVGATNEKLFF. The CDR3 bases are TGTGCCTGGAGTTACAGGGTCGGGGCAACTAATGAAAAACTGTTTTTT.

V and J are TRBV7-9 and TRBJ2-7; D is perhaps TRBD1 or TRBD2 (5 bases each). Trimming removed 1 base at V and 2 bases at J, with 15 bases between. The length of the CDR3 is 16 residues. Germline CDR1 and CDR2: SEHNR and FQNEAQ (reference sequence). CDR3 sequence: CASSLGIGGITYEQYF. The CDR3 DNA reads as TGTGCCAGCAGCTTAGGGATTGGGGGAATAACCTACGAGCAGTACTTC.

CDR3 sequence: CASSSTSGRDTGELFF. The CDR3, as DNA: TGTGCCAGCAGCTCAACTAGCGGGAGGGATACCGGGGAGCTGTTTTTT. The chain is built from TRBV7-9 and TRBJ2-2; 13 bases align to TRBD2. Per the germline V gene, CDR1 is SEHNR and CDR2 is FQNEAQ (reference sequence). There are 16 residues in the CDR3. The ends lost 4 bases at V and 5 bases at J; junction bases unmatched: 4.

The chain employs TRBV6-1 and TRBJ2-2; D is undetermined. The CDR3 is made up of 13 amino acids. Trimming pared 2 bases from V and 6 bases from J, leaving 7 bases between. Germline V gene lookup returns CDR1 MNHNS and CDR2 SASEGT. The CDR3 DNA reads TGTGCCAGCAGTGAAACCGTGGCCGGGGAGCTGTTTTTT. This translates into CASSETVAGELFF.